The present entry profiles one TCR beta chain with its context. Its antigen target is currently unknown. Nothing much larger sits one base from this clone, and base qualities are not available. These data come from a study of blood T cell repertoires in COVID-19 (dated by TCRdb to 2018 to 2020). Looking at the study overall: Samples from collaborators originated in the United States, Italy and Spain and spanned both the acute and convalescent phases of COVID-19. The prospective study material was composed of cDNA or gDNA derived from T cells, B-cell-depleted T cells, or PBMCs. The dataset comprised deeply sampled blood TCRbeta repertoires from subjects exposed to, actively infected with, or recovered from COVID-19. A freely available public database, intended as a resource for researchers studying the immune response to SARS-CoV-2, is where the repertoires were released. The samples were drawn from the first 160 participants of the ongoing ImmuneRACE study and from some 1,300 subjects provided by 6 global collaborators. Sample metadata almost always included a de-identified subject ID, COVID-19 status, age in years and sex. Where HLA class I and class II types were available, the types were taken from metadata supplied by the sample provider, not from assay-based typing.

TCRbeta CDR3 regions were amplified from genomic DNA using the immunoSEQ Assay, a bias-controlled multiplex PCR. On the authors' methods: Within the assay, amplification of reference gene primers was used to estimate how many nucleated cells each sample contained. To quantify the absolute abundance of each unique TCRbeta CDR3 rearrangement, sequence reads were collapsed and filtered. Productive Simpson clonality was computed per sample as the square root of Simpson's diversity index over productive rearrangements. This is the immuneACCESS table as TCRdb keeps it, with only in-frame sequences that have V and J called. A part of the clones is gone; compared with another copy, unresolved V genes explain less than half, and the rest is unexplained. D and trimming were read from the DNA, whereas the V and J calls and clone size are those reported in that table. The table for this sample lists around 140,000 clones; roughly 89% of them were counted only once. The ten largest clones take up just under 0.95% of the sample.

Whole blood was collected in K2EDTA tubes by collaborating institutions according to the institutions' own protocols. For TCRbeta analysis, collaborator samples were shipped as frozen whole blood, as isolated PBMCs, or as DNA extracted from either sample type. The CDR3 spans 16 residues, from the cysteine through the phenylalanine. Here the CDR3 DNA is all that survives: 48 bases in frame from base 1. CDR1 and CDR2, looked up from the germline V gene, are SNHLY and FYNNEI. V lost 6 bases and J lost 0 bases, and the count of bases not matched to a germline gene is 6. Results and caveats for the whole study, not just this receptor: The amount of clinical and demographic metadata varied by source and participant and was provided uncurated.

The chain is encoded by TRBV2 joined to TRBJ2-3, and TRBD2 matches 10 of the central bases. The sample was peripheral blood. The clonotype was recovered from a woman between 50 and 59 years old with acute or convalescent COVID-19. The DNA reads as follows: TGTGCCAGCAGGGAGGGACTAGCGCTAAGCACAGATACGCAGTATTTT. It encodes CASREGLALSTDTQYF.